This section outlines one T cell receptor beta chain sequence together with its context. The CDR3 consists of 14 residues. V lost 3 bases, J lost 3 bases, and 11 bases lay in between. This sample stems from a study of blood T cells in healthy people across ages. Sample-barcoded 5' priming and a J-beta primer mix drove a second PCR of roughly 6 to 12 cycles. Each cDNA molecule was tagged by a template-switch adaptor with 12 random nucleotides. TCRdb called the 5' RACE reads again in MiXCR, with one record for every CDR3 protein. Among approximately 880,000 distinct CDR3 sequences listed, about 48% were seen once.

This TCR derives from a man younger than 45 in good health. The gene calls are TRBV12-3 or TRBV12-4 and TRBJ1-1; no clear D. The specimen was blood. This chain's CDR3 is CASSFDGQYTEAFF. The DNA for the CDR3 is TGTGCCAGCAGTTTCGATGGTCAATACACTGAAGCTTTCTTT.